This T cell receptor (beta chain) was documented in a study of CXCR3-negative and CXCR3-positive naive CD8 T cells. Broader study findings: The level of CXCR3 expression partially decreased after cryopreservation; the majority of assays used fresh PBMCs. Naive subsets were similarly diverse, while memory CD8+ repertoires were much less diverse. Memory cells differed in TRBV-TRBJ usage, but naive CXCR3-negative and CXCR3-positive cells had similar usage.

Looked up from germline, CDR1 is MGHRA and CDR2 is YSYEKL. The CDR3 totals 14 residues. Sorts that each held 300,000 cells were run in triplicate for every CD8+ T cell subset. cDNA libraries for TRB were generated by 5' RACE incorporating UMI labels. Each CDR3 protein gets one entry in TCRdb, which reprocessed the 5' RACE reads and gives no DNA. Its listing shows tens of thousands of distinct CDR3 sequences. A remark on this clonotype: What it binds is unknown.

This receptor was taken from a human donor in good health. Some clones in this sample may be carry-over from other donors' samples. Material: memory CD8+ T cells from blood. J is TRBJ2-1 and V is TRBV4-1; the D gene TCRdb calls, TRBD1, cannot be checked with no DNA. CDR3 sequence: CASSLPTGGREQFF.